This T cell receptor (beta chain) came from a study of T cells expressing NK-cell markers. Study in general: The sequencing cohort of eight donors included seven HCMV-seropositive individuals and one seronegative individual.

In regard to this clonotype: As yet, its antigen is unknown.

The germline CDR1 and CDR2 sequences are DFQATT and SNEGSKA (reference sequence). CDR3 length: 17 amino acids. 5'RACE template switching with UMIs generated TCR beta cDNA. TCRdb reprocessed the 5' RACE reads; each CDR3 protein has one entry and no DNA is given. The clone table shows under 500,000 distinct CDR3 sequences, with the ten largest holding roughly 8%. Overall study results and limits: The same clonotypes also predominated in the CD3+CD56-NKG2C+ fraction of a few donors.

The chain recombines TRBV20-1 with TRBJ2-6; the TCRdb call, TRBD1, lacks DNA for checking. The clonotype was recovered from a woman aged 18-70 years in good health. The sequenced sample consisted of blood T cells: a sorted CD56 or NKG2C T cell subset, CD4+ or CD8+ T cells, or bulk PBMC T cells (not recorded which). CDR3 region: CSASPRGFGSGANVLTF.